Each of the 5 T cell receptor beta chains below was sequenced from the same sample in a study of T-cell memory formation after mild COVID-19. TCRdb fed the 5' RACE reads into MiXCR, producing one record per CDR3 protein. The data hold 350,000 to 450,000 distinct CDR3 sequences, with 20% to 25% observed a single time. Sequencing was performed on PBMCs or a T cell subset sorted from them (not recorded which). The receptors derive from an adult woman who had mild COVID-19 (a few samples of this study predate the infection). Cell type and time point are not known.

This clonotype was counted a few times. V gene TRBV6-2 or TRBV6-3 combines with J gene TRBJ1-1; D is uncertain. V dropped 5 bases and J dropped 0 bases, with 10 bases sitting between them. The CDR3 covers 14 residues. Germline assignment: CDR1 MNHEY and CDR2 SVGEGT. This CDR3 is CASSLGWMNTEAFF. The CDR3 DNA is TGTGCCAGCAGTCTAGGGTGGATGAACACTGAAGCTTTCTTT.

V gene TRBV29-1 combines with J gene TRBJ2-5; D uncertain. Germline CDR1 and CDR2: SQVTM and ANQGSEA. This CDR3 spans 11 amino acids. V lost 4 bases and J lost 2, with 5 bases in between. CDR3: CSVVGQETQYF. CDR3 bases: TGCAGCGTTGTGGGGCAAGAGACCCAGTACTTC.

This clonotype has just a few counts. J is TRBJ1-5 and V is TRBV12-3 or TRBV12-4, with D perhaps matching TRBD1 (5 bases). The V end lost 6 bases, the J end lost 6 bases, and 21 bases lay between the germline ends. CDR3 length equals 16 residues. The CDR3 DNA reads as TGTGCCAGCAGCCCATCCTCTGGTGGGGGGAGTCAGCCCCAGCATTTT. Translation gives CASSPSSGGGSQPQHF.

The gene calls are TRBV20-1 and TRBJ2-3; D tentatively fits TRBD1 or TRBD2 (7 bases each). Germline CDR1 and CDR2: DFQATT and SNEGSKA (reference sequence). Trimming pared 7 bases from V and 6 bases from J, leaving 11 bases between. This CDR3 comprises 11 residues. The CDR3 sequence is CSVQGGDTQYF. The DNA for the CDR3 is TGCAGTGTCCAGGGGGGGGATACGCAGTATTTT.

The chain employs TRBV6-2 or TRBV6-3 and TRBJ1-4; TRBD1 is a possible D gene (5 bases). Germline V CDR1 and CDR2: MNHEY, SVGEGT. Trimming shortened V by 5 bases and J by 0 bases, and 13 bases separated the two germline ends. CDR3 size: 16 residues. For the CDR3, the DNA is TGTGCCAGCAGTGACCCAGGGTTTGCAACTAATGAAAAACTGTTTTTT. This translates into CASSDPGFATNEKLFF.